This T cell receptor beta chain emerged from a study of T cell responses to AZD1222 COVID-19 vaccine. Method: immunoSEQ multiplex PCR; TCRdb's copy keeps in-frame clones and lacks some. The table includes tens of thousands of clones, approximately 79% detected once. Concerning this clone itself: Its antigen is not known.

With 2 bases removed from V and 3 bases from J, the gap between germline ends came to 15 bases. This CDR3 has 16 residues. CDR1 is MGHDK, CDR2 SYGVNS, per germline. Study-level points and caveats: The reported proportion of spike-specific TCRs targeting unmutated variant regions was nearly half. Baseline seropositives among AZD1222 recipients totaled only five or six.

The chain carries TRBV25-1 and TRBJ2-3; TRBD2 is a possible D gene (5 bases). Sequencing used peripheral blood, obtained on day 0 of MenACWY control vaccination. This clonotype was sampled from an adult in good health. CDR3 coding DNA: TGTGCCAGCAGTGAACGGGGAGCGTCTCCGACAGATACGCAGTATTTT. Translated, it gives CASSERGASPTDTQYF.